The clone carrying this T cell receptor (beta chain) has just a few counts. Antigen: not known. Repertoires were generated with immunoSEQ multiplex PCR, while TCRdb's copy carries only in-frame clones and drops some. There are 45,000 or so clones in the sample; around 81% occur only once, and approximately 4.7% lies in the top ten. Time point given: week 35, safety follow-up. Vaccine doses each comprised 300 ug of mutant IDH1 20-mer peptide, with topical imiquimod. The record originates from a study of a mutant IDH1 vaccine in newly diagnosed glioma. The V and J ends lost 4 bases and 5 bases, in that order; junction bases with no gene match: 13. The germline V gene has CDR1 MGHDK and CDR2 SYGVNS. The CDR3 sequence is 17 residues long.

The sequencing here drew on PBMCs, taken from a glioma patient whose treatment included an IDH1 peptide vaccine. This chain uses TRBV25-1 with TRBJ2-1; 8 bases line up with TRBD2. The TCR originated in a woman in her thirties or forties with glioma. Some clones in this sample may be carry-over from other donors' samples. CDR3 sequence (DNA): TGTGCCAGCAGTGCGCTCGGCTCCGCGGGAGGTGACAATGAGCAGTTCTTC. It yields the protein CASSALGSAGGDNEQFF.